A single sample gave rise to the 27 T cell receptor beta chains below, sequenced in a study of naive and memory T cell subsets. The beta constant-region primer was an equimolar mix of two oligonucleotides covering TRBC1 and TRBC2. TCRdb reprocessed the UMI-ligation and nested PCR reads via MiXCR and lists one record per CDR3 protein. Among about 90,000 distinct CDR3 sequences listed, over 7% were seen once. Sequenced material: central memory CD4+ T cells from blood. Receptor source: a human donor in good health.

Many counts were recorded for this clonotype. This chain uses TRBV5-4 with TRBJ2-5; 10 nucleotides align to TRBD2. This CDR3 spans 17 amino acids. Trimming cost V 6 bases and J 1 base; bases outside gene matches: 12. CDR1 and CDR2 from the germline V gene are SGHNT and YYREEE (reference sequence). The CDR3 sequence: CASTLGGTSVPQETQYF. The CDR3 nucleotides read TGTGCCAGCACCCTCGGGGGGACTAGCGTCCCCCAAGAGACCCAGTACTTC.

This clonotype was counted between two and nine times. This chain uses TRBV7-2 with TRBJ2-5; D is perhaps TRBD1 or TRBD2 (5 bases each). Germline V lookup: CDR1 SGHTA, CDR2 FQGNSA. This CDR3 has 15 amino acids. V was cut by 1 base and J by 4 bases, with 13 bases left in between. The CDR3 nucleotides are TGTGCCAGCAGCTTAGTTTGGGCTGGGACAGAGACCCAGTACTTC. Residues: CASSLVWAGTETQYF.

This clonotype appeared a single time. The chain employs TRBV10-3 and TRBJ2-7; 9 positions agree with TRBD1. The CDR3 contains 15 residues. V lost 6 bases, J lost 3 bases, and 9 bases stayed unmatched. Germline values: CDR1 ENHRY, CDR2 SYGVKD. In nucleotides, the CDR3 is TGTGCCATCAGGGATACCGGGACAGGGAGCTACGAGCAGTACTTC. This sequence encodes CAIRDTGTGSYEQYF.

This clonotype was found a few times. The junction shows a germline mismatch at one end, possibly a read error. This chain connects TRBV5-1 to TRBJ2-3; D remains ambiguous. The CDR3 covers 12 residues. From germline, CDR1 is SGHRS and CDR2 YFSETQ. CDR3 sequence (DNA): TGCACCAGCAGAGAGAACACAGATACGCAGTATTTT. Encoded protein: CTSRENTDTQYF.

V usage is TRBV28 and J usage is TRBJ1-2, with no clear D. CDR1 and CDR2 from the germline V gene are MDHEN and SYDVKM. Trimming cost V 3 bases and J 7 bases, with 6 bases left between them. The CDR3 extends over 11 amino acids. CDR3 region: CASSFGVGYTF. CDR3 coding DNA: TGTGCCAGCAGTTTTGGGGTTGGCTACACCTTC.

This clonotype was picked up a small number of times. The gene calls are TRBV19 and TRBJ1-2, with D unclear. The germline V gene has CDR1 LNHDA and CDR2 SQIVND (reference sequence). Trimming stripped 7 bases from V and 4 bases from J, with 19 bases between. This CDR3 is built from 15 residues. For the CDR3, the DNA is TGTGCCAGTATGATCTCGATGGGAGGGCTCTATGGCTACACCTTC. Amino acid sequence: CASMISMGGLYGYTF. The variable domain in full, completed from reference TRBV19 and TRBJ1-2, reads DGGITQSPKYLFRKEGQNVTLSCEQNLNHDAMYWYRQDPGQGLRLIYYSQIVNDFQKGDIAEGYSVSREKKESFPLTVTSAQKNPTAFYLCASMISMGGLYGYTFGSGTRLTVV.

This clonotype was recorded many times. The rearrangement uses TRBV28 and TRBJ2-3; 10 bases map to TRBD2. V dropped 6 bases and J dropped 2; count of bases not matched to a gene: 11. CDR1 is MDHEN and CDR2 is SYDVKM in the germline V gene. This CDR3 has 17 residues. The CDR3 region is CASRRLAGAHNTDTQYF. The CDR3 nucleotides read TGTGCCAGCAGACGTCTAGCGGGGGCCCATAACACAGATACGCAGTATTTT.

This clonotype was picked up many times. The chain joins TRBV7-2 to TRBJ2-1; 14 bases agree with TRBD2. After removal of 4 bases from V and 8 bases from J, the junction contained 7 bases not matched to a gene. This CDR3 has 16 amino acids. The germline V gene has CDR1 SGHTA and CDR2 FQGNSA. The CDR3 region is CASSSRGLAGADEQFF. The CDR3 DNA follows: TGTGCCAGCAGCTCAAGGGGACTAGCGGGAGCAGATGAGCAGTTCTTC.

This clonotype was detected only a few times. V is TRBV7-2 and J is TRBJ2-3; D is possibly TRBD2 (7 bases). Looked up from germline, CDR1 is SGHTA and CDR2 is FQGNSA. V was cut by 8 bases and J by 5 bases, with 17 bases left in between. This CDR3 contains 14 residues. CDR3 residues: CASSLSGGQDTQYF. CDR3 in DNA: TGTGCCAGCTCCCTGTCGGGGGGCCAAGATACGCAGTATTTT.

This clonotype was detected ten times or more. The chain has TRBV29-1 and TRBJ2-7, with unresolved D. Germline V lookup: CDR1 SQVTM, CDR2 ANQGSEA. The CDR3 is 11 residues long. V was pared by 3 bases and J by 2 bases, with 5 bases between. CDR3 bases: TGCAGCGTTGAGTCCACCTACGAGCAGTACTTC. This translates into CSVESTYEQYF.

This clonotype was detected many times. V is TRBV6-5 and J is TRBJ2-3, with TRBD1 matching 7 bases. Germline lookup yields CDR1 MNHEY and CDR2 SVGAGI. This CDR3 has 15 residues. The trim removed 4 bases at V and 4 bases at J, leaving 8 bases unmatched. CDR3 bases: TGTGCCAGCAGTTCCGGGGACAGCAAAGCAGATACGCAGTATTTT. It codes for CASSSGDSKADTQYF.

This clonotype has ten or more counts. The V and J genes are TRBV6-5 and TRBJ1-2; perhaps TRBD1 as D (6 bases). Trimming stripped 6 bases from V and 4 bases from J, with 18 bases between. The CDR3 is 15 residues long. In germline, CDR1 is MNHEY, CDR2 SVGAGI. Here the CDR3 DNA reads TGTGCCAGCAGGCGCGAGGGGGGGTTTACCTATGGCTACACCTTC. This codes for CASRREGGFTYGYTF.

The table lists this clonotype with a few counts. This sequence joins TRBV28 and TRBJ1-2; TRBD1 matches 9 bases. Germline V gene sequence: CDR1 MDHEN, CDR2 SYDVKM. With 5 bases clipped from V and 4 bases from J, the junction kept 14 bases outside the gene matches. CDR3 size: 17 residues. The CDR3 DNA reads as TGTGCCAGCAGTGAGACCGGGACAGGGAAGATGGCCTATGGCTACACCTTC. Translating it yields CASSETGTGKMAYGYTF.

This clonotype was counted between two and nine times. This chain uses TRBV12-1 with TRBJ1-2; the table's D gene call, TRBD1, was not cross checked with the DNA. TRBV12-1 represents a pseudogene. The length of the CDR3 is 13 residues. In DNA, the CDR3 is TGTGCCAGCAGCTTGAACAGGGTCTATGGCTACACCTTC. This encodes CASSLNRVYGYTF.

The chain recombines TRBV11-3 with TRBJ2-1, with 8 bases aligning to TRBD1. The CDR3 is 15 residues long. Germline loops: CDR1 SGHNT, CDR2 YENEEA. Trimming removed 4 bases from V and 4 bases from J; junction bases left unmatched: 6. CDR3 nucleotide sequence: TGTGCCAGCAGCTCCTACAGGGGGACATACAATGAGCAGTTCTTC. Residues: CASSSYRGTYNEQFF.

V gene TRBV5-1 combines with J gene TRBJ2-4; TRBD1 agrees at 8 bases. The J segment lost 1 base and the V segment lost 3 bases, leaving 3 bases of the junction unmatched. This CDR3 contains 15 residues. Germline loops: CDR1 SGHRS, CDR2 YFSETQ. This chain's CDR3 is CASSYGQGAKNIQYF. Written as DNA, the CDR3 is TGCGCCAGCAGCTATGGACAGGGCGCCAAAAACATTCAGTACTTC.

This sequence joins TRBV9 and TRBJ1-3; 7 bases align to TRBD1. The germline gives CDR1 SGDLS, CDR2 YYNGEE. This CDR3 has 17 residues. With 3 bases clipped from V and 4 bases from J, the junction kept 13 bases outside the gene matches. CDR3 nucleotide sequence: TGTGCCAGCAGCGACTCACCCGGACAGGTATCAGGAAACACCATATATTTT. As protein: CASSDSPGQVSGNTIYF.

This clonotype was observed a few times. In DNA form, the CDR3 reads TGTGCCAGCACCGCTAACAGACTAGTATTGTCCGGGGAGCTGTTTTTT. Translating gives CASTANRLVLSGELFF. The J gene is TRBJ2-2, the V gene TRBV12-3 or TRBV12-4; the D gene is possibly TRBD2 (6 bases). The CDR3 is 16 amino acids. Between the trimmed V and J ends, which lost 7 bases and 6 bases, there was a span of 21 bases.

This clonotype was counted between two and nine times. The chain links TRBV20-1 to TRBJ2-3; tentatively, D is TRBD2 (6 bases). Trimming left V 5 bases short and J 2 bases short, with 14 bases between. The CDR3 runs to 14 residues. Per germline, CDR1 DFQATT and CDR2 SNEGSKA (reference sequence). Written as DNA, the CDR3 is TGCAGTGCTTTGCGGGGCGGGGCCACAGATACGCAGTATTTT. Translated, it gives CSALRGGATDTQYF.

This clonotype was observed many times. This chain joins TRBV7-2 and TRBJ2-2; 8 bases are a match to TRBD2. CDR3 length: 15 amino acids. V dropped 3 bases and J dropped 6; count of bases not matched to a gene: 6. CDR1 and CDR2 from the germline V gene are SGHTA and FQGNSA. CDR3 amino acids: CASSFSGLAAGELFF. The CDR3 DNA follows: TGTGCCAGCAGCTTTTCCGGACTAGCAGCCGGGGAGCTGTTTTTT.

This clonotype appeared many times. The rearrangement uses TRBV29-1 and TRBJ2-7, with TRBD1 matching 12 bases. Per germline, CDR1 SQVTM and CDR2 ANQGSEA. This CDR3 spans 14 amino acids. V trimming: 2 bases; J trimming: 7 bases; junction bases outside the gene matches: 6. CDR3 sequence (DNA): TGCAGCGTTGAAACCGGGACAGGGGGCGGTGAGCAGTACTTC. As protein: CSVETGTGGGEQYF.

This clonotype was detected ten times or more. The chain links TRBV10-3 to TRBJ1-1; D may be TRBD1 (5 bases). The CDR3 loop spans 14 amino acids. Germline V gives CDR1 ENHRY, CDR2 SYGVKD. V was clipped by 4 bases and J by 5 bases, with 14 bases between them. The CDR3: CAISGGGGTTEAFF. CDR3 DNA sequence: TGTGCCATCAGTGGAGGTGGGGGAACGACTGAAGCTTTCTTT.

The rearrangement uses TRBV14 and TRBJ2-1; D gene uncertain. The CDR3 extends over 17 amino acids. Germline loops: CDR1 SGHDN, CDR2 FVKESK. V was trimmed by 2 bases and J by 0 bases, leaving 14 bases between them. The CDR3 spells CASSQRHFPYSYNEQFF. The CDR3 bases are TGTGCCAGCAGCCAAAGGCACTTCCCATACTCCTACAATGAGCAGTTCTTC.

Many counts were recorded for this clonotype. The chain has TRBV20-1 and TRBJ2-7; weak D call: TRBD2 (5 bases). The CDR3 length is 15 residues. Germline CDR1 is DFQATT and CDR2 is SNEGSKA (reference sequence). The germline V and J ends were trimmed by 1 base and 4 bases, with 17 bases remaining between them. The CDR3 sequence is CSARAAGRTLYEQYF. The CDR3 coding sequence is TGCAGTGCTAGAGCCGCGGGTAGGACCTTATACGAGCAGTACTTC.

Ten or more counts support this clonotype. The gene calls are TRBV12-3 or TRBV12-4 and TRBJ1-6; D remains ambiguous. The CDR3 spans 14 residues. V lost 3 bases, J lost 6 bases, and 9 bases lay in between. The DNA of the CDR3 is TGTGCCAGCAGTTTCCAGGTCTTTAATTCACCCCTCCACTTT. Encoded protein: CASSFQVFNSPLHF.

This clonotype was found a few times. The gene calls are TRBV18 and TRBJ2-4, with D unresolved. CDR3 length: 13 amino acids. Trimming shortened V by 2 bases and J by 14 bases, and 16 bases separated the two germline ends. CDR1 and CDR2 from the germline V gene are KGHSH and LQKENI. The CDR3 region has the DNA TGTGCCAGCTCACCAATGGAGAACAGCAAGGAGTACTTC. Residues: CASSPMENSKEYF.

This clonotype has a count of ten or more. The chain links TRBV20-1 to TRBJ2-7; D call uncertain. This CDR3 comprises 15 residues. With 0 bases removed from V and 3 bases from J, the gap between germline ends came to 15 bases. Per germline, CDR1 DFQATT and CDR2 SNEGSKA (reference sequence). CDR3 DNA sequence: TGCAGTGCTAGAGATCAAGGTCGCCTCCTCTACGAGCAGTACTTC. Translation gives CSARDQGRLLYEQYF.